What follows is one TCR beta chain and its context. This sample was taken from a study of Graves' ophthalmopathy and Graves' hyperthyroidism. The V and J ends lost 3 bases and 0 bases respectively, with 12 bases between them. Germline V gene data show CDR1 as MDHEN and CDR2 as SYDVKM. This CDR3 is 16 amino acids long. Amplified TCR beta CDR3 regions were obtained using RNA transcripts as template. First-round RT-PCR relied on HTBI primers, and a second-round multiplex PCR came next. One entry per CDR3 protein results from TCRdb running MiXCR on the multiplex PCR reads. The table includes about 420,000 distinct CDR3 sequences, 21% detected once.

The rearrangement uses TRBV28 and TRBJ1-3, with D possibly matching TRBD1 (5 bases). The sample was peripheral blood. The receptor was isolated from a woman aged 18 to 35 with stable Graves' hyperthyroidism. The CDR3 spells CASSFQGPHSGNTIYF. For the CDR3, the DNA is TGTGCCAGCAGTTTTCAGGGCCCCCACTCTGGAAACACCATATATTTT.